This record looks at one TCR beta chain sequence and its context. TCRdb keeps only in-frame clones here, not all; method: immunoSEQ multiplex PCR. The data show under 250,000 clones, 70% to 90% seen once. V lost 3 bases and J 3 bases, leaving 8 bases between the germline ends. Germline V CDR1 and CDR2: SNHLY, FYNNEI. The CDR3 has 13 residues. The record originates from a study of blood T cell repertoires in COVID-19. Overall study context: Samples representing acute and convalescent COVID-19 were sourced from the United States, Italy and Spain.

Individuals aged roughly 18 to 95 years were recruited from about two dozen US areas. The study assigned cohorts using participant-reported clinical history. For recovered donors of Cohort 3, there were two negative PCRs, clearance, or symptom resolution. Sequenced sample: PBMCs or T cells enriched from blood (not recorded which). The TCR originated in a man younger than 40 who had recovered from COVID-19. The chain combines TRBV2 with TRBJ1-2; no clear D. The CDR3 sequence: CASSESQYYGYTF. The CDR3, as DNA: TGTGCCAGCAGTGAGTCCCAGTACTATGGCTACACCTTC.